This TCR beta chain was recorded in a study of regulatory T cells in long-lasting Graves disease. This clonotype was observed a handful of times. Trimming at V came to 5 bases and at J to 4 bases, leaving 1 base not matched to a gene. There are 12 residues in the CDR3. The germline gives CDR1 DFQATT, CDR2 SNEGSKA (reference sequence). HTBI primers from iRepertoire and Arm-PCR of CDR3 regions yielded the TCR beta libraries. TCRdb re-called the multiplex PCR reads with MiXCR, one entry per CDR3 protein. The table lists fewer than 450,000 distinct CDR3 sequences, roughly a quarter of them singletons. The time point is: persistent/refractory GD, antithyroid drugs over 5 years with positive TRAb. From RNA extracted from PBMCs, the TCR library was made.

The material sequenced was peripheral blood mononuclear cells (PBMCs), taken when the disease was refractory, from a patient treated with antithyroid drugs. The clonotype was recovered from a female donor with Graves disease. The chain combines TRBV20-1 with TRBJ2-7; 11 nucleotides align to TRBD2. The CDR3 region is CSAGTSGYEQYF. The CDR3 DNA follows: TGCAGTGCTGGGACTAGCGGTTACGAGCAGTACTTC.